This T cell receptor (beta chain) is from a study of PD-1 blockade in mismatch repair-deficient tumors. Study-wide results and limits: After pembrolizumab, tumor-resident clones rose rapidly, then generally contracted before radiologic responses.

The table came from immunoSEQ multiplex PCR; TCRdb's copy has only in-frame clones and leaves some out. This table has around 130,000 clones, around nine tenths appearing once. This CDR3 is built from 16 residues. CDR1 is SGHKS and CDR2 is YYEKEE in the germline V gene (reference sequence). The ends were cut back, 5 bases at V and 0 bases at J, with 18 bases in the middle. TCRs were sequenced from a few patients responding to pembrolizumab. Regarding this clone: Its target is not known.

This clonotype originated in an adult with mismatch repair-deficient cancer. Sequencing was performed on peripheral blood, taken 70 to 72 weeks after starting pembrolizumab. The J gene is TRBJ2-7, the V gene TRBV5-5; D gene uncertain. The CDR3, as DNA: TGTGCCAGCAGTTTACACTCCAAGGCGAGCTCCTACGAGCAGTACTTC. Translating gives CASSLHSKASSYEQYF. The full variable domain, rest sourced from reference TRBV5-5 and TRBJ2-7, is DAGVTQSPTHLIKTRGQQVTLRCSPISGHKSVSWYQQVLGQGPQFIFQYYEKEERGRGNFPDRFSARQFPNYSSELNVNALLLGDSALYLCASSLHSKASSYEQYFGPGTRLTVT.